Below are 23 T cell receptor beta chains sequenced from a single sample in a study of blood T cells in healthy people across ages. A second PCR, run for about 7 to 11 cycles, used a sample-barcoded 5' primer plus a J-beta primer mix. Each CDR3 protein gets one entry after TCRdb re-called the 5' RACE reads with MiXCR. The data contain about 780,000 distinct CDR3 sequences, about half of them singletons. The source material was blood. Source of these receptors: an elderly man in good health.

The chain recombines TRBV7-8 with TRBJ2-7, with D hard to call. The CDR3 loop spans 12 amino acids. V was cut by 3 bases and J by 3 bases, with 6 bases left in between. Germline values: CDR1 SGHVS, CDR2 FQNEAQ. The CDR3 protein is CASSFVDYEQYF. DNA for the CDR3: TGTGCCAGCAGCTTTGTCGACTACGAGCAGTACTTC.

This clonotype appeared once. This could be a read error, since a much larger clone is one nucleotide away. The chain employs TRBV5-1 and TRBJ2-7, with TRBD2 matching over 12 bases. The CDR3 totals 23 residues. Germline CDR1 and CDR2: SGHRS and YFSETQ. The V segment lost 4 bases and the J segment 7 bases; nucleotides outside the gene matches: 33. The CDR3 sequence: CASSGPGTGPTSGRGDPRDEQYF. The CDR3 nucleotides read TGCGCCAGCAGCGGACCCGGGACAGGACCGACTAGCGGGAGAGGGGACCCTAGGGATGAGCAGTACTTC.

A few counts support this clonotype. This sequence joins TRBV3-1 and TRBJ1-2; D call uncertain. In germline, CDR1 is LGHDT, CDR2 YNNKEL (reference sequence). Trimming shortened V by 1 base and J by 8 bases, and 14 bases separated the two germline ends. The CDR3 covers 14 residues. The DNA of the CDR3 is TGTGCCAGCAGCCAAGGGAGGGCGGAGAAAGGCTACACCTTC. It yields the protein CASSQGRAEKGYTF. The variable domain in full, completed from reference TRBV3-1 and TRBJ1-2, reads DTAVSQTPKYLVTQMGNDKSIKCEQNLGHDTMYWYKQDSKKFLKIMFSYNNKELIINETVPNRFSPKSPDKAHLNLHINSLELGDSAVYFCASSQGRAEKGYTFGSGTRLTVV.

This clonotype was counted only a few times. The chain couples TRBV7-2 to TRBJ2-7; D not resolved. Germline assignment: CDR1 SGHTA and CDR2 FQGNSA. The CDR3 loop spans 15 amino acids. The V and J ends lost 6 bases and 3 bases respectively, with 18 bases between them. This chain's CDR3 is CASRLQGYGSYEQYF. CDR3 coding DNA: TGTGCCAGCAGGCTTCAAGGCTACGGTAGCTACGAGCAGTACTTC.

The chain joins TRBV20-1 to TRBJ2-1; D is uncertain. CDR3 length: 13 residues. Trimming shortened V by 0 bases and J by 7 bases, and 10 bases separated the two germline ends. Per the germline V gene, CDR1 is DFQATT and CDR2 is SNEGSKA (reference sequence). The CDR3: CSARDPRRNEQFF. CDR3 sequence (DNA): TGCAGTGCTAGAGATCCAAGGCGTAATGAGCAGTTCTTC.

The chain has TRBV5-1 and TRBJ2-7, with 7 bases lining up with TRBD2. CDR1 and CDR2 from the germline V gene are SGHRS and YFSETQ. CDR3 length equals 14 residues. The V segment lost 4 bases and the J segment 5 bases; nucleotides outside the gene matches: 9. In DNA, the CDR3 is TGCGCCAGCAGCACTCTAGCGGCCTTCGACGAGCAGTACTTC. This codes for CASSTLAAFDEQYF.

V is TRBV7-9 and J is TRBJ1-2; TRBD1 matches 10 bases. Looked up from germline, CDR1 is SEHNR and CDR2 is FQNEAQ (reference sequence). The J segment lost 10 bases and the V segment lost 0 bases, leaving 8 bases of the junction unmatched. This CDR3 contains 15 residues. CDR3 in DNA: TGTGCCAGCAGCTTAGCGCGAGGGACAGGGGTTGCCTACACCTTC. Protein: CASSLARGTGVAYTF.

This clonotype was counted many times. This rearrangement joins TRBV7-2 to TRBJ1-2; D might be TRBD1 (6 bases). The CDR3 is 15 residues long. V was cut by 4 bases and J by 7 bases, with 19 bases left in between. Germline assignment: CDR1 SGHTA and CDR2 FQGNSA. The CDR3 loop is CASSYQPLTGGGYTF. The CDR3 nucleotides are TGTGCCAGCAGCTACCAGCCCTTGACAGGAGGTGGCTACACCTTC.

V is TRBV6-1 and J is TRBJ2-5; the match to TRBD1 covers 9 bases. Germline CDR1 MNHNS, CDR2 SASEGT. There are 15 residues in the CDR3. Trimming removed 6 bases from V and 2 bases from J; junction bases left unmatched: 7. Here the CDR3 reads CASRADRGLQETQYF. The CDR3 region has the DNA TGTGCCAGCAGAGCGGACAGGGGCCTTCAAGAGACCCAGTACTTC.

This clonotype was observed a few times. For the CDR3, the DNA is TGTGCCAGCAGCCAAGGGACAGGGTTTGGTGGTACGCAGTATTTT. Amino acids: CASSQGTGFGGTQYF. The rearrangement links TRBV14 to TRBJ2-3; 8 bases are a match to TRBD1. The CDR3 runs 15 residues. Germline V gives CDR1 SGHDN, CDR2 FVKESK. Trimming took 1 base from V and 8 from J; bases not matched to a gene: 8.

V is TRBV27 and J is TRBJ1-5, with 8 positions matching TRBD1. With 6 bases clipped from V and 4 bases from J, the junction kept 5 bases outside the gene matches. The CDR3 extends over 14 amino acids. Germline lookup yields CDR1 MNHEY and CDR2 SMNVEV (reference sequence). Here the CDR3 DNA reads TGTGCCAGCAGCCGACAGGGGCTGAATCAGCCCCAGCATTTT. It specifies CASSRQGLNQPQHF.

This clonotype has just a few counts. The chain links TRBV20-1 to TRBJ2-4; the match to TRBD2 covers 15 bases. The CDR3 is 17 amino acids. The trim removed 2 bases at V and 2 bases at J, leaving 4 bases unmatched. Germline V gene lookup returns CDR1 DFQATT and CDR2 SNEGSKA (reference sequence). This CDR3 reads CSARSGLAGGSKNIQYF. In DNA, the CDR3 is TGCAGTGCTAGATCGGGACTAGCGGGAGGATCCAAAAACATTCAGTACTTC.

This chain uses TRBV14 with TRBJ2-5; possible D gene TRBD2, 7 bases. CDR1 and CDR2 from the germline V gene are SGHDN and FVKESK. The V end was cut by 4 bases, the J end by 2 bases, with 14 bases between. The CDR3 has 15 amino acids. CDR3 residues: CASSRRGAQQETQYF. For the CDR3, the DNA is TGTGCCAGCAGCCGTCGGGGGGCTCAACAAGAGACCCAGTACTTC.

This clonotype was observed a handful of times. The chain carries TRBV7-2 and TRBJ2-4; 9 bases line up with TRBD2. Matching the DNA end better, TRBJ2-7 makes the J call doubtful. CDR3 length: 16 amino acids. Germline CDR1 and CDR2: SGHTA and FQGNSA. The CDR3 DNA reads TGTGCCAGCAGCTTAGTGGGTAGCGGGAGTTTTTACGAGCAGTACTTC. This sequence encodes CASSLVGSGSFYEQYF.

The chain recombines TRBV10-3 with TRBJ2-5; 13 positions agree with TRBD2. This CDR3 region has 16 residues. V gave up 5 bases and J gave up 11 bases; unmatched junction bases: 14. CDR1 and CDR2 from the germline V gene are ENHRY and SYGVKD. The CDR3, as DNA: TGTGCCATCAGTCCGTCCGGGACTAGCGGGACCAGTGAGCAGTACTTC. Protein sequence: CAISPSGTSGTSEQYF.

The chain couples TRBV7-2 to TRBJ2-4, with TRBD2 matching 8 bases. The J call may be faulty, since TRBJ2-7 better matches the DNA end. CDR3 size: 15 residues. Germline values: CDR1 SGHTA, CDR2 FQGNSA. The CDR3 DNA follows: TGTGCCAGCAGCTTAGCTATAGCGGGATCCTACGAGCAGTACTTC. Translating it yields CASSLAIAGSYEQYF.

V is TRBV2 and J is TRBJ2-5; TRBD2 aligns across 7 bases. Trimming cost V 11 bases and J 5 bases; bases outside gene matches: 11. The germline gives CDR1 SNHLY, CDR2 FYNNEI. The CDR3 runs to 13 residues. The CDR3 here is CAGLASGYETQYF. The CDR3 nucleotides read TGTGCCGGCCTGGCTAGCGGCTATGAGACCCAGTACTTC.

The rearrangement links TRBV25-1 to TRBJ2-5; tentatively, D is TRBD1 (6 bases). Trimming pared 4 bases from V and 4 bases from J, leaving 10 bases between. Germline V gene sequence: CDR1 MGHDK, CDR2 SYGVNS. The CDR3 has 13 amino acids. The CDR3 DNA sequence: TGTGCCAGCAGTGTACAGGGACGAGAGACCCAGTACTTC. It codes for CASSVQGRETQYF. The full variable domain, rest sourced from reference TRBV25-1 and TRBJ2-5, is EADIYQTPRYLVIGTGKKITLECSQTMGHDKMYWYQQDPGMELHLIHYSYGVNSTEKGDLSSESTVSRIRTEHFPLTLESARPSHTSQYLCASSVQGRETQYFGPGTRLLVL.

This chain connects TRBV28 to TRBJ2-7, with TRBD2 matching 8 bases. The CDR3 sequence is 15 residues long. Germline V gene sequence: CDR1 MDHEN, CDR2 SYDVKM. Trimming took 5 bases from V and 3 from J; bases not matched to a gene: 9. The CDR3 region is CASSPAGAQYYEQYF. CDR3 coding DNA: TGTGCCAGCAGTCCAGCGGGGGCCCAATACTACGAGCAGTACTTC.

This clonotype showed up just a few times. The V call is TRBV6-1, the J call TRBJ2-5, with no clear D. V dropped 3 bases and J dropped 5 bases, with 7 bases sitting between them. The CDR3 extends over 12 amino acids. Germline-derived CDR1 and CDR2 are MNHNS and SASEGT. CDR3 DNA: TGTGCCAGCAGTGATGGCTCGGAGACCCAGTACTTC. This codes for CASSDGSETQYF.

The chain joins TRBV28 to TRBJ1-2; 7 nucleotides line up with TRBD1. V was pared by 4 bases and J by 2 bases, with 7 bases of the junction left unmatched. Germline V gives CDR1 MDHEN, CDR2 SYDVKM. CDR3 length equals 15 residues. The CDR3: CASSSATGANYGYTF. CDR3 in DNA: TGTGCCAGCAGTTCAGCAACAGGGGCCAACTATGGCTACACCTTC.

This clonotype was seen only once. This sequence joins TRBV30 and TRBJ2-5; D unresolved. V was clipped by 3 bases and J by 4 bases, with 9 bases between them. Germline V gives CDR1 GTSNPN, CDR2 SVGIG (reference sequence). The CDR3 covers 12 residues. This chain's CDR3 is CAWSLFRETQYF. For the CDR3, the DNA is TGTGCCTGGAGCCTCTTCAGAGAGACCCAGTACTTC. Together with reference TRBV30 and TRBJ2-5, the CDR3 gives the full variable domain: SQTIHQWPATLVQPVGSPLSLECTVEGTSNPNLYWYRQAAGRGLQLLFYSVGIGQISSEVPQNLSASRPQDRQFILSSKKLLLSDSGFYLCAWSLFRETQYFGPGTRLLVL.

This clonotype has at least ten counts. The gene calls are TRBV24-1 and TRBJ2-1, with 9 bases that match TRBD2. Germline V gene data show CDR1 as KGHDR and CDR2 as SFDVKD. V lost 8 bases to trimming and J lost 5 bases; unmatched junction nucleotides: 0. The length of the CDR3 is 12 residues. The CDR3, as DNA: TGTGCCACCACTAGCGGGGACAATGAGCAGTTCTTC. Amino acid sequence: CATTSGDNEQFF.